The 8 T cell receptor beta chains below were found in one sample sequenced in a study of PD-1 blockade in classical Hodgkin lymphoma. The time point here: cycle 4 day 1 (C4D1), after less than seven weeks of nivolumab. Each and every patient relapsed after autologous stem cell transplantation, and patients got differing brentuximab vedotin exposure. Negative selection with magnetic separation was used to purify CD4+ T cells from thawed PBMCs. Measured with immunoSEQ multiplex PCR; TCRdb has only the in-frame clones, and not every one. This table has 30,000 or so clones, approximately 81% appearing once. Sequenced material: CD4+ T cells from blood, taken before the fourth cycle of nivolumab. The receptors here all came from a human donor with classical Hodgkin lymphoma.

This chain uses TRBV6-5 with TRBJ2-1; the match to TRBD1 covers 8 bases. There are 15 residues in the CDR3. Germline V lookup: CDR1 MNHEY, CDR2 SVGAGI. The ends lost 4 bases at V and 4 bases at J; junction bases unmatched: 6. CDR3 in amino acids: CASSWDRWGYNEQFF. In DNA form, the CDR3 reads TGTGCCAGCAGTTGGGACAGGTGGGGGTACAATGAGCAGTTCTTC.

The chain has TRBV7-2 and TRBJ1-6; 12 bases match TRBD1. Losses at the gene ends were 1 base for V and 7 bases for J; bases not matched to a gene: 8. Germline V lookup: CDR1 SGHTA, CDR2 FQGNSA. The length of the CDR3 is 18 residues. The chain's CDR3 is CASSLGRGTGGKNSPLHF. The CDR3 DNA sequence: TGTGCCAGCAGCTTAGGGAGGGGGACAGGGGGCAAGAATTCACCCCTCCACTTT.

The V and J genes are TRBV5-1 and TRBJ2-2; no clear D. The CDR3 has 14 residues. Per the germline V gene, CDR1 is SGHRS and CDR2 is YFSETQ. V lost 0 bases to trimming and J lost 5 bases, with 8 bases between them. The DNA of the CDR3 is TGCGCCAGCAGCTTGGGATTAGGGACCGGGGAGCTGTTTTTT. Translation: CASSLGLGTGELFF.

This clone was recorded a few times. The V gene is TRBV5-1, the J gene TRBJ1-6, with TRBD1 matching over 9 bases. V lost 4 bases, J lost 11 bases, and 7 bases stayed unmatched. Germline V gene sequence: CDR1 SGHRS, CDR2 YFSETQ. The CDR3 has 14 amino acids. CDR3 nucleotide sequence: TGCGCCAGCAGCCAGGGACAGGGTAGGGCACCCCTCCACTTT. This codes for CASSQGQGRAPLHF.

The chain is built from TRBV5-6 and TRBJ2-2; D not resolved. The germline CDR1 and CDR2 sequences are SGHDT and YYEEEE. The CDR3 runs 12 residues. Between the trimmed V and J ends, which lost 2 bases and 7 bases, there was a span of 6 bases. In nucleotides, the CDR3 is TGTGCCAGCAGCTTTAGTCTCGGGGAGCTGTTTTTT. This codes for CASSFSLGELFF.

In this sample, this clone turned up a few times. Here the CDR3 DNA reads TGTGCCAGCAGTGTACTCCGGACTACCGCATACGAGCAGTACTTC. This gives the protein CASSVLRTTAYEQYF. The chain has TRBV2 and TRBJ2-7; tentative D call: TRBD2 (6 bases). This CDR3 is built from 15 residues. V was trimmed by 4 bases and J by 4 bases, leaving 17 bases between them. Germline V CDR1 and CDR2: SNHLY, FYNNEI.

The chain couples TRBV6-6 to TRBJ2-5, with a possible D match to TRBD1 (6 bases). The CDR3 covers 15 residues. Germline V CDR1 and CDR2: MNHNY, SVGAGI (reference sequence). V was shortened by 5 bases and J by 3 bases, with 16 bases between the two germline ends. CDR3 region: CASSNHQGIEETQYF. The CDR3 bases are TGTGCCAGCAGTAACCACCAGGGGATTGAAGAGACCCAGTACTTC.

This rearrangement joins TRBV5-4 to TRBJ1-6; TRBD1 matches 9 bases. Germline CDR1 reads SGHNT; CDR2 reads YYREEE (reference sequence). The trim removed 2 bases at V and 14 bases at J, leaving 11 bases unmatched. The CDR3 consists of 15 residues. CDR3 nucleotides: TGTGCCAGCAGCTTAAATCTTGGGACAGGGCTCACCCTCCACTTT. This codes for CASSLNLGTGLTLHF.